This T cell receptor (beta chain) was obtained from a study of OX40 agonist ivuxolimab in advanced cancers. Overall study context: The patients got ivuxolimab, which is an agonistic anti-OX40 (CD134) antibody. Previous treatment with anti-PD-1, anti-PD-L1 or anti-CTLA-4 therapy was allowed; 35% to 50% had received some.

Measured with immunoSEQ multiplex PCR; TCRdb has only the in-frame clones, and not every one. The data hold roughly 92,000 clones, with around 80% observed a single time. Germline loops: CDR1 MGHDK, CDR2 SYGVNS. The CDR3 loop spans 13 amino acids. The germline V and J ends were trimmed by 4 bases and 8 bases, with 11 bases remaining between them. Study-level points and caveats: Antigen specificity was not determined for the expanded peripheral T cells. Among the lowest levels of clonal expansion were found in partial responders at 0.1-3.0 mg/kg.

As concerns this clone: Its cognate antigen is unknown.

The chain couples TRBV25-1 to TRBJ1-4; D gene uncertain. This receptor was identified in an adult with an advanced solid tumor such as melanoma, head and neck, liver or kidney cancer. The starting material was CD4+ or CD8+ T cells sorted from blood, obtained in a trial of the OX40 agonist ivuxolimab. CDR3 residues: CASSVTQREKLFF. As DNA, the CDR3 is TGTGCCAGCAGTGTAACCCAGCGGGAAAAACTGTTTTTT.